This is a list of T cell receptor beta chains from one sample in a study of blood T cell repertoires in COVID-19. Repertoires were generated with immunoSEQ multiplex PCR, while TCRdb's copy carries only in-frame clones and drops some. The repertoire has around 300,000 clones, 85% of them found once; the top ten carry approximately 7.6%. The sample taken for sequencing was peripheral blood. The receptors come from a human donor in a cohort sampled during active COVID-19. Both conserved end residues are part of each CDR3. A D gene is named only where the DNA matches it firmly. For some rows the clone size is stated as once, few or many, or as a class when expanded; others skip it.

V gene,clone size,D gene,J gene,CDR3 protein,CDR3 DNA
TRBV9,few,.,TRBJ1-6,CASSVGEVRSPLHF,TGTGCCAGCAGCGTAGGTGAGGTTCGGTCACCCCTCCACTTT
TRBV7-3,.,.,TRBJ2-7,CASSPGTGSNEQYF,TGTGCCAGCAGCCCTGGCACGGGGAGCAACGAGCAGTACTTC
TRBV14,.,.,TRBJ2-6,CASSQPGLRANVLTF,TGTGCCAGCAGCCAACCGGGACTGAGAGCCAACGTCCTGACTTTC
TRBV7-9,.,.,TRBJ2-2,CASSFRANTGELFF,TGTGCCAGCAGCTTCAGGGCTAACACCGGGGAGCTGTTTTTT
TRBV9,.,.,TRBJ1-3,CASSVSTGNTIYF,TGTGCCAGCAGCGTTAGTACTGGAAACACCATATATTTT
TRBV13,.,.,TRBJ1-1,CASSSNWQGGGEAFF,TGTGCCAGCAGCTCGAATTGGCAGGGAGGTGGTGAAGCTTTCTTT
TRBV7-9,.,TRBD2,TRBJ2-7,CASSPGTSGTYEQYF,TGTGCCAGCAGCCCCGGGACTAGCGGGACCTACGAGCAGTACTTC
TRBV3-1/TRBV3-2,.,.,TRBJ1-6,CASSQVNRAYNSPLHF,TGTGCCAGCAGCCAAGTAAACAGAGCCTATAATTCACCCCTCCACTTT
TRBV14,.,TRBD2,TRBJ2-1,CASSPGLAGGFGFF,TGTGCCAGCAGCCCGGGACTAGCGGGGGGTTTCGGGTTCTTC
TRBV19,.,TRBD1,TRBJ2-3,CASSIYRGTDTQYF,TGTGCCAGTAGTATCTACAGGGGTACAGATACGCAGTATTTT